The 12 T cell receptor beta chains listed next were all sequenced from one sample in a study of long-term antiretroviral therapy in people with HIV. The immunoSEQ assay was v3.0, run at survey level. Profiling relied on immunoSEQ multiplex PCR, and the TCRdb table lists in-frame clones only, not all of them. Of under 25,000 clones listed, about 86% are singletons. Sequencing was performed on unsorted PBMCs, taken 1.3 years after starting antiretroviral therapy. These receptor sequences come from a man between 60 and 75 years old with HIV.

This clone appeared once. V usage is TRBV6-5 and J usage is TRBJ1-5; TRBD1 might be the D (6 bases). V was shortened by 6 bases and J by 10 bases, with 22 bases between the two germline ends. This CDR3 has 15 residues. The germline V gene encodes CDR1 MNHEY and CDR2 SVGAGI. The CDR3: CASRRQARLEGPQHF. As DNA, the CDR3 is TGTGCCAGCAGACGACAGGCGAGGCTCGAGGGTCCCCAGCATTTT.

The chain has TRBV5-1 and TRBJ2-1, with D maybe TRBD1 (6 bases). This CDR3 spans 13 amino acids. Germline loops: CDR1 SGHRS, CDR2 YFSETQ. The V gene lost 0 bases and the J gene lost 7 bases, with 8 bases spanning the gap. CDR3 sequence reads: CASSLGGQNEQFF. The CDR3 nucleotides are TGCGCCAGCAGCTTGGGGGGGCAGAATGAGCAGTTCTTC.

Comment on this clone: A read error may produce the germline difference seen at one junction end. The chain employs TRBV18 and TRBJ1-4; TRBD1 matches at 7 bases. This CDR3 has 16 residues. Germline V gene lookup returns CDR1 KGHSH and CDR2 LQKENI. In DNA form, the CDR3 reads TGTGCCAGCTCGCCACTACAGGGGCGGAACGATGAAAAACTGTTTTTT. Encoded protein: CASSPLQGRNDEKLFF.

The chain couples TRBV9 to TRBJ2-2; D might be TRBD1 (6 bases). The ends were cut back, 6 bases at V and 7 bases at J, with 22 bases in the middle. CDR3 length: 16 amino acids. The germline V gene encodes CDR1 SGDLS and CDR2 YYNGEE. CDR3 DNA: TGTGCCAGCACCAGGGGCAGCCCAATGGGAAACGGGGAGCTGTTTTTT. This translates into CASTRGSPMGNGELFF.

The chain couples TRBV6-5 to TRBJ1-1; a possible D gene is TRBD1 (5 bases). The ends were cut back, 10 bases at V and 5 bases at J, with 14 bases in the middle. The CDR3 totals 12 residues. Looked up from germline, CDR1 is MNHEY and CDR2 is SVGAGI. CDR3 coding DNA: TGTGCCACCCGACAGAGATGGACTGAAGCTTTCTTT. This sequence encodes CATRQRWTEAFF.

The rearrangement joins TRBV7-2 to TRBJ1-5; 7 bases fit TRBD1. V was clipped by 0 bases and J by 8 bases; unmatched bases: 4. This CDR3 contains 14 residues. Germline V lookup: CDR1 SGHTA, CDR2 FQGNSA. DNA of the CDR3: TGTGCCAGCAGCTTAGCAGGGGGCGAGGAGCCCCAGCATTTT. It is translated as CASSLAGGEEPQHF.

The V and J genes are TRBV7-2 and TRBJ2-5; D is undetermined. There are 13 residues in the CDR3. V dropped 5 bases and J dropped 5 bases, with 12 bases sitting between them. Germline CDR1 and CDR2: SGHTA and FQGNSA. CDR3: CASSRGPQETQYF. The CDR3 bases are TGTGCCAGCAGCCGCGGACCACAGGAGACCCAGTACTTC. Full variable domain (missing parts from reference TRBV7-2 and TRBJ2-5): GAGVSQSPSNKVTEKGKDVELRCDPISGHTALYWYRQSLGQGLEFLIYFQGNSAPDKSGLPSDRFSAERTGGSVSTLTIQRTQQEDSAVYLCASSRGPQETQYFGPGTRLLVL.

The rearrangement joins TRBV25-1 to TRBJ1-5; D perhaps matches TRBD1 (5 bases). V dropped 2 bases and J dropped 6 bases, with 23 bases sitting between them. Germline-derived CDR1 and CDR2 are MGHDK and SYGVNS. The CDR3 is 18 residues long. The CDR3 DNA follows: TGTGCCAGCAGTGAACACCCCGGACGGCAGGGTGGGAGTCAGCCCCAGCATTTT. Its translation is CASSEHPGRQGGSQPQHF.

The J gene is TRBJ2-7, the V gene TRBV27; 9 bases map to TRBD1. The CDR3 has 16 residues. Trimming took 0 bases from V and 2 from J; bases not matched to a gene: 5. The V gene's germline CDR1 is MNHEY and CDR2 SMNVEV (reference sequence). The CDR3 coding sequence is TGTGCCAGCAGTTTATCGCGAGGACAGGGGACCTACGAGCAGTACTTC. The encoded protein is CASSLSRGQGTYEQYF.

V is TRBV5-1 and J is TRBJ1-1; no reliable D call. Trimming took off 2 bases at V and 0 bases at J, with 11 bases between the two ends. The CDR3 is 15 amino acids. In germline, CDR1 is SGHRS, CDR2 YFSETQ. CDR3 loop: CASSLDSMMNTEAFF. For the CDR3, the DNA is TGCGCCAGCAGCTTAGACTCGATGATGAACACTGAAGCTTTCTTT.

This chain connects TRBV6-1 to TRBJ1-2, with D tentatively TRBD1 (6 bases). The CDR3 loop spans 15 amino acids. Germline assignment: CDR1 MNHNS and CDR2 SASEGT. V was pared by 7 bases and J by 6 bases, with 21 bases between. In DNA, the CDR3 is TGTGCCAGCACGGAAGGACAGCCTCAAGTTCATGGCTACACCTTC. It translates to CASTEGQPQVHGYTF.

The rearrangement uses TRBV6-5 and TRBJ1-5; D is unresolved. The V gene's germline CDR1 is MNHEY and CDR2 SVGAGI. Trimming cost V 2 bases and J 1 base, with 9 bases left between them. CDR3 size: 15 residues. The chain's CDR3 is CASSYRSGSNQPQHF. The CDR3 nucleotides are TGTGCCAGCAGTTACCGGTCGGGGAGCAATCAGCCCCAGCATTTT.